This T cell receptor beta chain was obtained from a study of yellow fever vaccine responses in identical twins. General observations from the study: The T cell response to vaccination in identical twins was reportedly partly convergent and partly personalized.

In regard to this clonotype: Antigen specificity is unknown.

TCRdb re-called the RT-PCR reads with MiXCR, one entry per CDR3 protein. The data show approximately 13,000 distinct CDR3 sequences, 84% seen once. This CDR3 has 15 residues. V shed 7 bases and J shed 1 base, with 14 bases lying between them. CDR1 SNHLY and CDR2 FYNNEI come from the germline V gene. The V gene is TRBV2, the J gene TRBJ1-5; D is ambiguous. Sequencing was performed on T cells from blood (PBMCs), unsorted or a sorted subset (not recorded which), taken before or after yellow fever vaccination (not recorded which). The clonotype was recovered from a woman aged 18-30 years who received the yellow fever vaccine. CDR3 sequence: CASIPDILSNQPQHF. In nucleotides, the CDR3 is TGTGCCAGCATCCCCGACATACTGAGCAATCAGCCCCAGCATTTT.